These T cell receptor beta chains were read from a single sample in a study of T-cell reconstitution after alpha-beta-depleted transplantation in children. Via MiXCR, TCRdb re-called the PCR reads, giving one row per CDR3 protein. The table shows 500,000 or so distinct CDR3 sequences, with around a third occurring only once. Source: PBMCs from the stem cell graft donor, taken from the stem cell graft. These receptors came from a human donor who donated a stem cell graft to a child with aplastic anemia. Each CDR3 is given with its conserved first and last residue. A D gene is named only where the DNA matches it firmly. Some rows have no size entry. The others give once, few or many, or a class for an expanded clone.

J | size | D | V | CDR3 | DNA
TRBJ2-1 | NA | NA | TRBV5-1 | CASSLARASSNEQFF | TGCGCCAGCAGCTTGGCCCGGGCTAGCAGCAATGAGCAGTTCTTC
TRBJ2-3 | few | NA | TRBV12-3/TRBV12-4 | CASTGGADTQYF | TGTGCCAGCACAGGGGGGGCAGATACGCAGTATTTT
TRBJ2-2 | NA | NA | TRBV4-3 | CASSKIRDWNTGELFF | TGCGCCAGCAGCAAAATCCGGGATTGGAACACCGGGGAGCTGTTTTTT
TRBJ2-1 | NA | NA | TRBV27 | CASSAALTYNEQFF | TGTGCCAGCAGTGCGGCCCTTACCTACAATGAGCAGTTCTTC
TRBJ2-1 | few | NA | TRBV27 | CASSFDGLTYNEQFF | TGTGCCAGCAGTTTCGACGGTCTGACCTACAATGAGCAGTTCTTC
TRBJ2-1 | few | TRBD1 | TRBV6-2/TRBV6-3 | CASTGQGESEQFF | TGTGCCAGCACGGGACAGGGGGAAAGTGAGCAGTTCTTC
TRBJ2-3 | few | NA | TRBV10-3 | CAISEGTHRTDTQYF | TGTGCCATCAGCGAGGGGACCCACCGCACAGATACGCAGTATTTT
TRBJ2-1 | few | TRBD1 | TRBV27 | CASRRFMGGQGFHEQFF | TGTGCCAGCAGGCGATTTATGGGGGGACAGGGGTTCCATGAGCAGTTCTTC
TRBJ1-2 | NA | NA | TRBV18 | CASSPPAGSHGYTF | TGTGCCAGCTCACCACCGGCAGGGTCCCATGGCTACACCTTC
TRBJ2-1 | NA | TRBD2 | TRBV29-1 | CSAELLAGNTNEQFF | TGCAGCGCCGAACTACTAGCGGGGAACACCAATGAGCAGTTCTTC
TRBJ1-6 | NA | NA | TRBV7-9 | CASSPDTNWDSPLHF | TGTGCCAGCAGCCCTGACACCAACTGGGATTCACCCCTCCACTTT
TRBJ2-2 | NA | NA | TRBV7-9 | CASSLAGSRDTGELFF | TGTGCCAGCAGCTTAGCGGGGTCCAGGGACACCGGGGAGCTGTTTTTT
TRBJ2-1 | few | NA | TRBV7-2 | CASSSYDREQFF | TGTGCCAGCAGCTCGTATGACAGGGAGCAGTTCTTC
TRBJ2-7 | NA | NA | TRBV28 | CASSLPGTLYEQYF | TGTGCCAGCAGTTTACCCGGGACCCTCTACGAGCAGTACTTC
TRBJ1-5 | NA | TRBD1 | TRBV27 | CASSSDRGWNQPQHF | TGTGCCAGCAGTTCGGACAGGGGGTGGAATCAGCCCCAGCATTTT
TRBJ1-6 | NA | NA | TRBV6-4 | CASSNDRSWGSPLHF | TGTGCCAGCAGCAATGACAGATCCTGGGGGTCACCCCTCCACTTT
TRBJ2-3 | NA | NA | TRBV20-1 | CSGGPADTQYF | TGCAGTGGGGGTCCCGCAGATACGCAGTATTTT
TRBJ1-1 | many | NA | TRBV29-1 | CSVVDGWNTEAFF | TGCAGCGTTGTTGACGGCTGGAACACTGAAGCTTTCTTT
TRBJ2-3 | NA | TRBD2 | TRBV4-3 | CASGLRTSGSTDTQYF | TGCGCCAGCGGACTTAGGACTAGCGGGAGCACAGATACGCAGTATTTT
TRBJ2-3 | NA | TRBD1 | TRBV25-1 | CASSAGQGPDTQYF | TGTGCCAGCAGTGCCGGACAGGGCCCAGATACGCAGTATTTT
TRBJ1-4 | NA | NA | TRBV20-1 | CSAQGPGNEKLFF | TGCAGTGCCCAGGGGCCGGGTAACGAAAAACTGTTTTTT
TRBJ2-1 | NA | NA | TRBV20-1 | CSARDPLHEQFF | TGCAGTGCTAGAGATCCACTACACGAGCAGTTCTTC
TRBJ2-7 | few | TRBD1 | TRBV28 | CATLDRDRYEQYF | TGTGCCACCTTAGACAGGGATCGGTACGAGCAGTACTTC
TRBJ1-1 | NA | NA | TRBV18 | CASLGPNAGTEAFF | TGTGCCAGCCTAGGCCCTAACGCGGGCACTGAAGCTTTCTTT
TRBJ2-2 | few | TRBD1 | TRBV7-6 | CASSFLPGQENTGELFF | TGTGCCAGCAGCTTCTTGCCGGGACAGGAGAACACCGGGGAGCTGTTTTTT
TRBJ1-4 | few | NA | TRBV5-1 | CASSSGYTTDEKLFF | TGCGCCAGCAGCTCGGGGTATACAACTGATGAAAAACTGTTTTTT